Listed here is a single T cell receptor (beta chain). Its antigen is as yet unknown. This record belongs to a study of early stage breast cancer tumors. Overall study: Most invasive tumors, about 70% of the 16, were ER+/PR+/HER2-.

Germline lookup yields CDR1 SNHLY and CDR2 FYNNEI. This CDR3 comprises 16 residues. V shed 4 bases and J shed 8 bases, with 22 bases lying between them. Whole-study results and caveats: Compared with adjacent normal breast, tumors showed around 2.5-fold denser, more clonal T cells. Tumor and normal breast were distinguished via blood comparison in most of the 16 patients.

Using immunoSEQ multiplex PCR, the repertoire was profiled, and TCRdb retains in-frame clones only, with some absent. The sample shows some 11,000 clones, 75% to 85% of them seen only once. V and J are TRBV2 and TRBJ2-3; TRBD2 is a possible D gene (6 bases). Specimen: breast tumor tissue. The TCR was taken from a person between 65 and 79 years old with breast cancer. CDR3 amino acids: CASSAIAGTAGGTQYF. DNA of the CDR3: TGTGCCAGCAGTGCTATCGCAGGGACGGCCGGGGGTACGCAGTATTTT.